This section outlines one T cell receptor beta chain sequence together with its context. Its antigen has not been determined. The sample holds no much larger clone one base away, and base qualities are not on file. Healthy HIV-negative adults with no recently reported acute infections or vaccinations were included as donors. All donors were Caucasian adults living in Nashville, Tennessee, USA. In the unsorted samples, approximately 82 million PBMCs were counted, and genomic DNA was extracted using the QIAamp DNA Blood Mini kit. Blood was obtained by leukapheresis, after which PBMCs were separated by Ficoll-Histopaque density gradient centrifugation and cryopreserved in liquid nitrogen vapor phase. The sample originates from a study of shared clonotypes between healthy human individuals (dated by TCRdb to the early 2020s). Background on the whole study: The cohort comprised a couple of women and a few men aged 18 to 49 years. The study deeply sequenced blood TCR repertoires of five healthy adults to estimate repertoire size and the extent of clonotype sharing between individuals. Different laboratories and diverse techniques were used to prepare libraries and sequence TCR repertoires, to increase sequencing depth and limit assay-specific biases. Between about 0.94 and 10 billion PBMCs per donor were obtained by leukapheresis.

Using the deep immunoSEQ assay, TCR CDR3 regions were amplified from genomic DNA by multiplex PCR. Extracted genomic DNA from each cell subset was spread evenly across all wells of several immunoSEQ 96-well plates, with each plate serving as a replicate. Each replicate PCR for unsorted PBMC received roughly 300 ng genomic DNA, equal to about 30,000 T cell genomes. Genomic DNA from unsorted PBMC was sequenced over ten immunoSEQ deep assay plates. Purified libraries were quantified with a Qubit 3.0 fluorometer, sized on a Bioanalyzer 2100, and re-quantified with the KAPA Library Quantification kit. Every immunoSEQ 96-well plate was sequenced on a separate single-read 150-cycle Illumina NextSeq 550 flow cell. As for the original processing: The immunoSEQ output contained only junctional sequences without quality scores, so filtering could not match that applied to full-length reads. To assign V/J genes and CDR3, sequences were annotated against IMGT germline references using PyIR, a Python wrapper for IgBLAST v1.9. Reads with weak V/J assignments (E-value above 1e-6), missing CDR3, stop codons, out-of-frame junctions, or ambiguous translated residues were removed. V3J clonotypes were defined as sequences sharing an identical inferred V gene, J gene, and CDR3 amino acid sequence. To compute the percentage overlap between repertoires, the number of shared unique clonotypes was divided by the size of the smaller repertoire. RTK rarefaction, the Chao1 estimator, and Recon v2.1 estimates of unobserved clonotypes were used to assess repertoire richness. TCRdb retrieved this table from immuneACCESS and kept in-frame rearrangements only. Not all clones are present; in checked studies, unresolved V genes account for under half, and no reason is known for the remainder. V, J and clone size are taken as reported in that table, and D and trimming were inferred from the DNA itself. For this sample there are hundreds of thousands of clones; around 75% appear just once. Of the sample, under 15% is held by the ten largest clones.

From cysteine to phenylalanine, the CDR3 is 15 amino acids long. CDR3 DNA is the only sequence kept; it has 45 bases, read in frame from the first base. Trimming costs V 3 bases and J 0 bases, and their ends lie 14 bases apart. CDR1 and CDR2 (GTSNPN, SVGIG) derive from the germline V gene (reference sequence). Broader findings and caveats from the paper: Pairwise subsampling indicated that sequencing depth was expected to affect the degree of clonotype sharing among donors. Sampling was restricted to blood, and TCR repertoires in tissues likely differ from the TCR repertoires found in blood. Because the study included a small number of donors, the genetic and exposure-history diversity represented was limited.

Specimen: PBMCs. This clonotype was obtained from a woman aged 40 to 55 in good health. Some clones in this sample may be carry-over from other donors' samples. The receptor chain draws on TRBV30 and TRBJ1-1, with the identity of the D gene unclear. The DNA sequence reads TGTGCCTGGAGACTCAGAAGAGACCTGAACACTGAAGCTTTCTTT. This gives the protein CAWRLRRDLNTEAFF.